The rows below give T cell receptor beta chains drawn from one sample of a study of blood T cells in healthy people across ages. Each CDR3 protein gets one entry after TCRdb re-called the 5' RACE reads with MiXCR. The repertoire holds 540,000 or so distinct CDR3 sequences, with roughly 48% as singletons. Material: blood. These receptors came from an elderly man in good health. CDR3s include the opening cysteine and the closing phenylalanine or tryptophan. A D gene is named only where the DNA matches it firmly. Size values are once, few and many counts, or a class for expanded clones, and some rows have none.

d_gene	abundance	v_gene	j_gene	CDR3nt	CDR3aa
-	few	TRBV7-9	TRBJ1-4	TGTGCCAGCAGCTTAACAGGGAGTGGTGAAAAACTGTTTTTT	CASSLTGSGEKLFF
TRBD2	-	TRBV28	TRBJ2-1	TGTGCCAGCAGTTCGCCTAGCGGGAGGGCCAATGAGCAGTTCTTC	CASSSPSGRANEQFF
TRBD2	many	TRBV6-5	TRBJ2-5	TGTGCCACTACCGGGGGGTCGAGCGGGAGGCGGGAGACCCAGTACTTC	CATTGGSSGRRETQYF
-	-	TRBV7-9	TRBJ1-5	TGTGCCAGCAGCTTAGGGCCTCCCGGGGTGAATCAGCCCCAGCATTTT	CASSLGPPGVNQPQHF
TRBD1	-	TRBV9	TRBJ1-2	TGTGCCAGCGCTTCCGGGACAGAATATGGCTACACCTTC	CASASGTEYGYTF
-	-	TRBV4-1	TRBJ2-7	TGCGCCAGCAGCCGCCGGGACGGCGGGTCCTACGAGCAGTACTTC	CASSRRDGGSYEQYF
TRBD2	few	TRBV6-5	TRBJ2-7	TGTGCCAGCAGTTACTCGGGCAGCGGGAGGTCGAGCTCCTACAATGAGCAGTACTTC	CASSYSGSGRSSSYNEQYF
-	-	TRBV9	TRBJ2-3	TGTGCCAGCAGCGGCCCCATGGACGACGGGATTCCCACAGATACGCAGTATTTT	CASSGPMDDGIPTDTQYF
-	-	TRBV10-3	TRBJ2-2	TGTGCCATCAGTGACCCCGTAGGCCCCACCGGGGAGCTGTTTTTT	CAISDPVGPTGELFF
-	-	TRBV3-1	TRBJ1-2	TGTGCCAGCAGCCAAGGGCCTGCCCGGGGCTATGGCTACACCTTC	CASSQGPARGYGYTF
-	-	TRBV2	TRBJ2-6	TGTGCCAGCAGGCCACGGAGCTCTGGGGCCAACGTCCTGACTTTC	CASRPRSSGANVLTF
-	many	TRBV7-2	TRBJ1-2	TGTGCCAGCAGCTTAAACAGGGATAGCTATGGCTACACCTTC	CASSLNRDSYGYTF
-	-	TRBV7-9	TRBJ1-6	TGTGCCAGCAGCTTCCAGGGAGCGAATTCACCCCTCCACTTT	CASSFQGANSPLHF
-	many	TRBV6-6	TRBJ1-1	TGTGCCAGCAGTTACCGACAGGAGAACACTGAAGCTTTCTTT	CASSYRQENTEAFF
-	-	TRBV11-2	TRBJ2-5	TGTGCCAGCAGCTTAGGCGGGTACGCAGAGACCCAGTACTTC	CASSLGGYAETQYF
-	-	TRBV4-2	TRBJ1-1	TGTGCCAGCAGCCAAGACAGGCAGGGGAACACTGAAGCTTTCTTT	CASSQDRQGNTEAFF
-	-	TRBV27	TRBJ2-6	TGTGCCAGCAGTTTAGAGAAAACATACTCTGGGGCCAACGTCCTGACTTTC	CASSLEKTYSGANVLTF
-	-	TRBV6-5	TRBJ2-7	TGTGCCAGCAGTTACGTTACAGGACTCAGCTACGAGCAGTACTTC	CASSYVTGLSYEQYF
-	few	TRBV7-8	TRBJ2-1	TGTGCCAGCAGCCCGCTCCCGGACAACTCCTACAATGAGCAGTTCTTC	CASSPLPDNSYNEQFF
-	-	TRBV27	TRBJ2-6	TGTGCCAGCAGGCGCAGAGATGGGGCCAACGTCCTGACTTTC	CASRRRDGANVLTF
-	few	TRBV6-2/TRBV6-3	TRBJ2-5	TGTGCCAGCAGCCAGACTAGTAGCCAAGAGACCCAGTACTTC	CASSQTSSQETQYF
-	-	TRBV20-1	TRBJ1-2	TGCAGTGCTATCAGGGAGGATGGCTACACCTTC	CSAIREDGYTF
TRBD2	few	TRBV7-2	TRBJ2-3	TGTGCCAGCAGCTTATGGACTAGCGAGAGGGATACGCAGTATTTT	CASSLWTSERDTQYF
TRBD1	-	TRBV5-1	TRBJ2-5	TGCGCCAGCAGCCCTTATGACAGGGGGCTTCGGGAGACCCAGTACTTC	CASSPYDRGLRETQYF
-	-	TRBV2	TRBJ1-6	TGTGCCAGCAGCGAATCCCCCATGGCACCCCTCCACTTT	CASSESPMAPLHF
-	-	TRBV20-1	TRBJ2-5	TGCAGTGCTTGGGGCCCCGAGGTGACCCAGTACTTC	CSAWGPEVTQYF
-	once	TRBV7-9	TRBJ1-2	TGTGCCAGCAGCTACGCTGAGGGGGGGACTGGCTGCACCTTC	CASSYAEGGTGCTF
TRBD2	few	TRBV6-2/TRBV6-3	TRBJ2-2	TGTGCCAGCTCGGTTAGCGGGAAAGCCGGGGAGCTGTTTTTT	CASSVSGKAGELFF
TRBD2	many	TRBV6-6	TRBJ2-1	TGTGCCAGCAGTTACGCCGCGGCGGGAGGTTACAATGAGCAGTTCTTC	CASSYAAAGGYNEQFF
TRBD1	-	TRBV5-1	TRBJ2-1	TGCGCCAGCAGCTTAGGATACCAGGGGGCCGATGAGCAGTTCTTC	CASSLGYQGADEQFF